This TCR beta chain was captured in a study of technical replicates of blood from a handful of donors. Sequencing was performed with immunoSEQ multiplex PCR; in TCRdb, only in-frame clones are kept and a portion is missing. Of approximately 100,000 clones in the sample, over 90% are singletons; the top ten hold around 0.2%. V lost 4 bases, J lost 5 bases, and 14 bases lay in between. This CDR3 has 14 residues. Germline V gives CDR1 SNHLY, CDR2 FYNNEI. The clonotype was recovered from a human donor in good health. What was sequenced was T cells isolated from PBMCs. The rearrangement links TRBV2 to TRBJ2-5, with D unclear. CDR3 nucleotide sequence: TGTGCCAGCAGTGTTCCCCTAGTCCTCGAGACCCAGTACTTC. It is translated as CASSVPLVLETQYF.